These 28 T cell receptor beta chains share one sample of origin, sequenced in a study of T cell responses to AZD1222 COVID-19 vaccine. Assay used: immunoSEQ multiplex PCR; TCRdb lists only in-frame clones, some missing. Of 100,000 to 120,000 clones in the sample, less than 95% are singletons; the top ten hold 2.5% to 3.5%. The specimen was peripheral blood, collected 28 days after the second AZD1222 dose. These TCRs come from an adult who received the AZD1222 COVID-19 vaccine.

The gene calls are TRBV5-1 and TRBJ1-2, with 7 bases aligning to TRBD1. The CDR3 covers 15 residues. V was clipped by 3 bases and J by 5 bases; unmatched bases: 10. CDR1 and CDR2 from the germline V gene are SGHRS and YFSETQ. The CDR3 here is CASSSATDRAYGYTF. CDR3 coding DNA: TGCGCCAGCAGCTCCGCTACCGACAGGGCATATGGCTACACCTTC. The entire variable domain, with the rest obtained from reference TRBV5-1 and TRBJ1-2, is as follows: KAGVTQTPRYLIKTRGQQVTLSCSPISGHRSVSWYQQTPGQGLQFLFEYFSETQRNKGNFPGRFSGRQFSNSRSEMNVSTLELGDSALYLCASSSATDRAYGYTFGSGTRLTVV.

The V and J genes are TRBV18 and TRBJ2-3; D call uncertain. Trimming pared 3 bases from V and 4 bases from J, leaving 8 bases between. Germline V lookup: CDR1 KGHSH, CDR2 LQKENI. The CDR3 length is 13 residues. For the CDR3, the DNA is TGTGCCAGCTCACCTATAGAGGCAGATACGCAGTATTTT. Protein: CASSPIEADTQYF. Combining the CDR3 with reference TRBV18 and TRBJ2-3 gives the whole variable domain NAGVMQNPRHLVRRRGQEARLRCSPMKGHSHVYWYRQLPEEGLKFMVYLQKENIIDESGMPKERFSAEFPKEGPSILRIQQVVRGDSAAYFCASSPIEADTQYFGPGTRLTVL.

The rearrangement links TRBV7-9 to TRBJ2-7, with D unresolved. Trimming left V 1 base short and J 0 bases short, with 16 bases between. Germline V gene sequence: CDR1 SEHNR, CDR2 FQNEAQ (reference sequence). The CDR3 length is 17 residues. CDR3 DNA sequence: TGTGCCAGCAGCTTAGGGGTTTCCTTGGAACTCTCCTACGAGCAGTACTTC. Residues: CASSLGVSLELSYEQYF.

V usage is TRBV2 and J usage is TRBJ2-1; perhaps TRBD2 as D (5 bases). This CDR3 is 14 amino acids long. The germline V gene encodes CDR1 SNHLY and CDR2 FYNNEI. V shed 5 bases and J shed 4 bases, with 12 bases lying between them. The CDR3 nucleotides read TGTGCCAGCAGTTCAGGACTGGCATACAATGAGCAGTTCTTC. Translating gives CASSSGLAYNEQFF.

The chain couples TRBV2 to TRBJ1-5, with no clear D. This CDR3 has 14 residues. Trimming took off 7 bases at V and 4 bases at J, with 14 bases between the two ends. In germline, CDR1 is SNHLY, CDR2 FYNNEI. This CDR3 reads CASKERTANQPQHF. The CDR3 nucleotides read TGTGCCAGCAAAGAAAGGACGGCTAATCAGCCCCAGCATTTT. Filled out from reference TRBV2 and TRBJ1-5, the complete variable domain reads EPEVTQTPSHQVTQMGQEVILRCVPISNHLYFYWYRQILGQKVEFLVSFYNNEISEKSEIFDDQFSVERPDGSNFTLKIRSTKLEDSAMYFCASKERTANQPQHFGDGTRLSIL.

The rearrangement joins TRBV6-1 to TRBJ2-7; D not certain. Germline assignment: CDR1 MNHNS and CDR2 SASEGT. Trimming shortened V by 2 bases and J by 7 bases, and 9 bases separated the two germline ends. CDR3 length: 12 residues. The CDR3 sequence: CASSEFGWEQYF. The CDR3 DNA sequence: TGTGCCAGCAGTGAATTTGGATGGGAGCAGTACTTC.

This sequence joins TRBV3-1 (or the pseudogene TRBV3-2) and TRBJ1-1; unclear D gene. The length of the CDR3 is 15 residues. Germline CDR1 LGHDT, CDR2 YNNKEL (reference sequence). V was cut by 4 bases and J by 3 bases, with 15 bases left in between. The CDR3 loop reads CASSPPQPGYTEAFF. CDR3 sequence (DNA): TGTGCCAGCAGCCCGCCCCAGCCCGGGTACACTGAAGCTTTCTTT.

J is TRBJ1-2 and V is TRBV2, with D perhaps TRBD1 (5 bases). The length of the CDR3 is 19 residues. Germline V gives CDR1 SNHLY, CDR2 FYNNEI. V lost 4 bases and J 3 bases, leaving 27 bases between the germline ends. CDR3 bases: TGTGCCAGCAGTGGTTCCTATGGGACTGGGCGGGTAATGGACTATGGCTACACCTTC. Translation: CASSGSYGTGRVMDYGYTF.

The CDR3 DNA is TGTGCCAGCAGCCTCTCTATGAACACTGAAGCTTTCTTT. It yields the protein CASSLSMNTEAFF. V and J are TRBV14 and TRBJ1-1; no firm D call. This CDR3 has 13 amino acids. Germline lookup yields CDR1 SGHDN and CDR2 FVKESK. Trimming took 4 bases from V and 0 from J, leaving 6 bases between them. The whole variable domain, remainder taken from reference TRBV14 and TRBJ1-1, is EAGVTQFPSHSVIEKGQTVTLRCDPISGHDNLYWYRRVMGKEIKFLLHFVKESKQDESGMPNNRFLAERTGGTYSTLKVQPAELEDSGVYFCASSLSMNTEAFFGQGTRLTVV.

About this clone itself: Relative to the germline gene, one junction end is altered; a read error may explain this. The V call is TRBV18, the J call TRBJ1-5; no clear D. Germline-derived CDR1 and CDR2 are KGHSH and LQKENI. The CDR3 length is 14 residues. The CDR3 bases are TGTGCCAGCTCATCCGGGATGAGCACTCAGCCCCAGCATTTT. This codes for CASSSGMSTQPQHF.

The gene calls are TRBV29-1 and TRBJ2-2, with 9 bases that match TRBD1. This CDR3 comprises 13 residues. Germline loops: CDR1 SQVTM, CDR2 ANQGSEA. J was trimmed by 7 bases and V by 7 bases; bases with no gene match: 7. CDR3 protein: CSGRDRAGGELFF. The CDR3 nucleotides are TGCAGCGGTCGGGACAGGGCGGGCGGGGAGCTGTTTTTT.

The V gene is TRBV12-3 or TRBV12-4, the J gene TRBJ1-1; D not resolved. The ends were cut back, 3 bases at V and 1 base at J, with 6 bases in the middle. This CDR3 region has 13 residues. The CDR3 region has the DNA TGTGCCAGCAGTTTCGCCGAGAACACTGAAGCTTTCTTT. It translates to CASSFAENTEAFF.

The chain uses TRBV4-2 and TRBJ1-3; D is uncertain. This CDR3 contains 16 residues. Germline assignment: CDR1 LGHNA and CDR2 YNFKEQ. V lost 0 bases, J lost 0 bases, and 9 bases lay in between. The DNA of the CDR3 is TGTGCCAGCAGCCAAGACCCTTGGGCCTCTGGAAACACCATATATTTT. This translates into CASSQDPWASGNTIYF.

The chain is built from TRBV12-3 or TRBV12-4 and TRBJ1-1; D ambiguous. The CDR3 has 12 amino acids. Trimming pared 3 bases from V and 4 bases from J, leaving 6 bases between. The CDR3 loop is CASSFGITEAFF. The CDR3 DNA sequence: TGTGCCAGCAGTTTTGGAATCACTGAAGCTTTCTTT.

This chain uses TRBV15 with TRBJ2-7, with TRBD2 as a possible D gene (6 bases). Germline lookup yields CDR1 LNHNV and CDR2 YYDKDF (reference sequence). There are 19 residues in the CDR3. V was cut by 1 base and J by 4 bases, with 26 bases left in between. The chain's CDR3 is CATSRGGGAVRIAGYEQYF. CDR3 DNA: TGTGCCACCAGCAGAGGCGGCGGGGCAGTCCGGATAGCTGGGTACGAGCAGTACTTC.

The rearrangement joins TRBV11-2 to TRBJ1-2; weak D call: TRBD1 (5 bases). The CDR3 sequence is 14 residues long. Germline V gene data show CDR1 as SGHAT and CDR2 as FQNNGV. The V end lost 2 bases, the J end lost 10 bases, and 17 bases lay between the germline ends. The CDR3 is CASSLIRSGGAYTF. In DNA form, the CDR3 reads TGTGCCAGCAGCTTAATTCGGTCCGGAGGGGCCTACACCTTC.

The J gene is TRBJ1-1, the V gene TRBV6-5; no reliable D call. From germline, CDR1 is MNHEY and CDR2 SVGAGI. Trimming removed 8 bases at V and 2 bases at J, with 9 bases between. The CDR3 extends over 12 amino acids. CDR3 sequence reads: CASGVGNTEAFF. The DNA of the CDR3 is TGTGCCAGCGGGGTCGGAAACACTGAAGCTTTCTTT.

The J gene is TRBJ2-7, the V gene TRBV7-2; TRBD2 aligns across 8 bases. The CDR3 totals 15 residues. Germline V CDR1 and CDR2: SGHTA, FQGNSA. The J segment lost 5 bases and the V segment lost 2 bases, leaving 8 bases of the junction unmatched. CDR3 DNA sequence: TGTGCCAGCAGCTTACGAGCGGGAGTTAGGAACGAGCAGTACTTC. Encoded protein: CASSLRAGVRNEQYF.

The rearrangement uses TRBV10-3 and TRBJ1-5; no definite D call. Per germline, CDR1 ENHRY and CDR2 SYGVKD. V was pared by 6 bases and J by 0 bases, with 9 bases between. CDR3 size: 14 residues. The CDR3 bases are TGTGCCATCAGCGAGGGAAATAGCAATCAGCCCCAGCATTTT. Translated: CAISEGNSNQPQHF.

J is TRBJ2-2 and V is TRBV5-1, with 9 nucleotides matching TRBD1. Trimming took 4 bases from V and 3 from J; bases not matched to a gene: 4. Germline V gene lookup returns CDR1 SGHRS and CDR2 YFSETQ. The CDR3 is 15 residues long. CDR3 coding DNA: TGCGCCAGCAGCCCCGGGGACAGGGACACCGGGGAGCTGTTTTTT. Amino acid sequence: CASSPGDRDTGELFF.

The chain employs TRBV9 and TRBJ1-1; possibly TRBD1 for D (5 bases). The CDR3 spans 14 residues. Germline CDR1 is SGDLS and CDR2 is YYNGEE. Trimming stripped 0 bases from V and 5 bases from J, with 11 bases between. CDR3 bases: TGTGCCAGCAGCGTAGAGGGCAGGGCGACTGAAGCTTTCTTT. It is translated as CASSVEGRATEAFF.

The V gene is TRBV15, the J gene TRBJ1-1, with 7 bases identical to TRBD1. Germline V gene data show CDR1 as LNHNV and CDR2 as YYDKDF (reference sequence). The CDR3 totals 14 residues. J lost 8 bases, V lost 0 bases, and 6 bases had no gene match. In DNA, the CDR3 is TGTGCCACCAGCAGAGATTGGGGACAGAACGAAGCTTTCTTT. Amino acid sequence: CATSRDWGQNEAFF.

The chain employs TRBV5-4 and TRBJ1-4; the D gene is possibly TRBD1 (5 bases). Germline CDR1 and CDR2: SGHNT and YYREEE (reference sequence). V gave up 3 bases and J gave up 8 bases, with 17 bases separating them. The CDR3 is 15 amino acids. The CDR3 DNA sequence: TGTGCCAGCAGCTCCCTTGCAGGGAGTAAAGAAAAACTGTTTTTT. This gives the protein CASSSLAGSKEKLFF. The full variable domain, its missing parts supplied by reference TRBV5-4 and TRBJ1-4, is ETGVTQSPTHLIKTRGQQVTLRCSSQSGHNTVSWYQQALGQGPQFIFQYYREEENGRGNFPPRFSGLQFPNYSSELNVNALELDDSALYLCASSSLAGSKEKLFFGSGTQLSVL.

This rearrangement joins TRBV6-1 to TRBJ1-3; D is uncertain. The V and J ends lost 3 bases and 0 bases respectively, with 9 bases between them. The CDR3 is made up of 15 amino acids. CDR1 is MNHNS, CDR2 SASEGT, per germline. The CDR3 protein is CASSEYRISGNTIYF. The CDR3 bases are TGTGCCAGCAGTGAGTACCGTATCTCTGGAAACACCATATATTTT.

The chain recombines TRBV12-3 or TRBV12-4 with TRBJ1-1, with unresolved D. The V and J ends lost 3 bases and 3 bases respectively, with 5 bases between them. The CDR3 extends over 12 amino acids. The CDR3 nucleotides read TGTGCCAGCAGTTTCCAATACACTGAAGCTTTCTTT. It yields the protein CASSFQYTEAFF.

The V and J genes are TRBV15 and TRBJ2-2; TRBD2 agrees at 8 bases. Germline lookup yields CDR1 LNHNV and CDR2 YYDKDF (reference sequence). V was pared by 0 bases and J by 4 bases, with 7 bases of the junction left unmatched. The CDR3 has 17 residues. CDR3 amino acids: CATSREAWSGSTGELFF. CDR3 in DNA: TGTGCCACCAGCAGAGAGGCGTGGAGCGGGAGCACCGGGGAGCTGTTTTTT.

The chain is built from TRBV29-1 and TRBJ1-4; D might be TRBD1 (5 bases). The CDR3 covers 14 residues. In germline, CDR1 is SQVTM, CDR2 ANQGSEA. V lost 7 bases to trimming and J lost 8 bases, with 20 bases between them. CDR3 in amino acids: CSASSPGPGEKLFF. As DNA, the CDR3 is TGCAGCGCCTCAAGTCCAGGGCCGGGCGAAAAACTGTTTTTT.

This clone has just a few counts. The CDR3 region has the DNA TGTGCCAGCAGCCCAAACGGACAGACAAACTATGGCTACACCTTC. This gives the protein CASSPNGQTNYGYTF. The chain uses TRBV3-1 (or the pseudogene TRBV3-2) and TRBJ1-2, with a possible D match to TRBD1 (6 bases). The length of the CDR3 is 15 residues. CDR1 and CDR2 (germline): LGHDT, YNNKEL (reference sequence). Trimming shortened V by 4 bases and J by 2 bases, and 14 bases separated the two germline ends.